Below are 12 T cell receptor beta chains sequenced from a single sample in a study of OX40 agonist ivuxolimab in advanced cancers. Assay: immunoSEQ multiplex PCR; the TCRdb copy retains only in-frame clones and omits some. The sample has 45,000 to 55,000 clones, 94% seen once. Sequenced material: CD4+ or CD8+ T cells sorted from blood, taken in a trial of the OX40 agonist ivuxolimab. The receptors stem from an adult with an advanced solid tumor such as melanoma, head and neck, liver or kidney cancer.

This sequence joins TRBV5-5 and TRBJ2-3; tentatively, D is TRBD1 or TRBD2 (5 bases each). CDR3 size: 15 residues. V was cut by 2 bases and J by 0 bases, with 10 bases left in between. Germline CDR1 reads SGHKS; CDR2 reads YYEKEE (reference sequence). The CDR3 spells CASSFGATSTDTQYF. The CDR3 coding sequence is TGTGCCAGCAGCTTCGGGGCAACTAGCACAGATACGCAGTATTTT.

The rearrangement uses TRBV10-2 and TRBJ2-5, with 16 bases fitting TRBD2. Per the germline V gene, CDR1 is WSHSY and CDR2 is SAAADI. The CDR3 spans 15 residues. V dropped 6 bases and J dropped 2; count of bases not matched to a gene: 0. The CDR3 loop reads CASRGLAGGQETQYF. CDR3 in DNA: TGCGCCAGCAGGGGACTAGCGGGAGGGCAAGAGACCCAGTACTTC.

The chain couples TRBV6-1 to TRBJ2-2, with a weak D call TRBD2 (5 bases). The V gene's germline CDR1 is MNHNS and CDR2 SASEGT. The length of the CDR3 is 14 residues. The V and J ends lost 7 bases and 7 bases respectively, with 16 bases between them. The CDR3 here is CASNREVVNGELFF. CDR3 DNA: TGTGCCAGCAACCGGGAAGTTGTCAACGGGGAGCTGTTTTTT.

The V gene is TRBV6-5, the J gene TRBJ2-1; no firm D call. Germline assignment: CDR1 MNHEY and CDR2 SVGAGI. V dropped 0 bases and J dropped 4 bases, with 4 bases sitting between them. The CDR3 is 13 amino acids. CDR3 nucleotides: TGTGCCAGCAGTTACTCTCCTTACAATGAGCAGTTCTTC. Encoded protein: CASSYSPYNEQFF.

The genes are TRBV4-2 and TRBJ1-1; D is undetermined. CDR1 is LGHNA, CDR2 YNFKEQ, per germline. Trimming cost V 0 bases and J 7 bases, with 9 bases left between them. The CDR3 totals 13 residues. The CDR3 is CASSQEEAREAFF. CDR3 coding DNA: TGTGCCAGCAGCCAAGAAGAGGCCCGTGAAGCTTTCTTT.

The chain carries TRBV7-9 and TRBJ2-1; 14 positions agree with TRBD2. The V and J ends lost 4 bases and 8 bases, in that order; junction bases with no gene match: 7. The CDR3 is made up of 16 amino acids. Per germline, CDR1 SEHNR and CDR2 FQNEAQ (reference sequence). The DNA for the CDR3 is TGTGCCAGCAGCTCACGACTAGCGGGAGGGCCCGATGAGCAGTTCTTC. Amino acid sequence: CASSSRLAGGPDEQFF.

Written as DNA, the CDR3 is TGTGCCAGCAGCCCCCAGCTCTGGACTAGCGGCCTCACAGATACGCAGTATTTT. As protein: CASSPQLWTSGLTDTQYF. V and J are TRBV7-9 and TRBJ2-3; TRBD2 aligns across 10 bases. Trimming at V came to 5 bases and at J to 2 bases, leaving 13 bases not matched to a gene. CDR3 length: 18 residues. Germline loops: CDR1 SEHNR, CDR2 FQNEAQ (reference sequence).

The chain links TRBV11-2 to TRBJ2-1; TRBD2 aligns across 9 bases. CDR1 and CDR2 (germline): SGHAT, FQNNGV. After removal of 1 base from V and 2 bases from J, the junction contained 0 bases not matched to a gene. The CDR3 consists of 15 residues. The CDR3 region is CASSLASGTYNEQFF. In nucleotides, the CDR3 is TGTGCCAGCAGCTTAGCTAGCGGGACCTACAATGAGCAGTTCTTC.

This chain connects TRBV15 to TRBJ1-1, with unresolved D. Germline loops: CDR1 LNHNV, CDR2 YYDKDF (reference sequence). The ends were cut back, 3 bases at V and 4 bases at J, with 9 bases in the middle. The CDR3 has 13 amino acids. The CDR3 reads CATSSAISTEAFF. The CDR3 DNA sequence: TGTGCCACCAGCAGTGCAATTTCCACTGAAGCTTTCTTT.

V gene TRBV13 combines with J gene TRBJ2-1, with 11 bases fitting TRBD2. This CDR3 is 13 amino acids long. After removal of 8 bases from V and 8 bases from J, the junction contained 5 bases not matched to a gene. CDR1 PRHDT and CDR2 FYEKMQ come from the germline V gene (reference sequence). CDR3 protein: CASELAGVYEQFF. The DNA for the CDR3 is TGTGCCAGCGAACTAGCGGGAGTTTATGAGCAGTTCTTC. Looking up the rest from reference TRBV13 and TRBJ2-1 gives the full variable domain: AAGVIQSPRHLIKEKRETATLKCYPIPRHDTVYWYQQGPGQDPQFLISFYEKMQSDKGSIPDRFSAQQFSDYHSELNMSSLELGDSALYFCASELAGVYEQFFGPGTRLTVL.

This clone was seen once. The rearrangement joins TRBV27 to TRBJ2-3; 7 bases are a match to TRBD2. V lost 3 bases to trimming and J lost 7 bases; unmatched junction nucleotides: 10. The CDR3 runs 15 residues. Germline V gene sequence: CDR1 MNHEY, CDR2 SMNVEV (reference sequence). The CDR3 protein is CASSLFGGGTNTQYF. The CDR3 coding sequence is TGTGCCAGCAGTTTGTTTGGGGGGGGGACGAATACGCAGTATTTT.

The genes are TRBV9 and TRBJ2-3, with 8 nucleotides matching TRBD1. The ends lost 4 bases at V and 3 bases at J; junction bases unmatched: 4. This CDR3 region has 14 residues. Germline CDR1 and CDR2: SGDLS and YYNGEE. The CDR3 DNA follows: TGTGCCAGCAGCCCAGGGGGCGTGACAGATACGCAGTATTTT. It specifies CASSPGGVTDTQYF.